This T cell receptor (beta chain) originates from a study of beta chain features in type 1 diabetes. Sequenced material consisted of expressed TCRB transcripts (all of the isolated RNA was reverse transcribed). Clones were sequenced by immunoSEQ multiplex PCR, and TCRdb holds only the in-frame ones, with some missing. The sample records under 550,000 clones, about an eighth being singletons. The germline V gene encodes CDR1 SGHVS and CDR2 FQNEAQ. CDR3 length: 16 amino acids. J was trimmed by 4 bases and V by 7 bases; bases with no gene match: 10. This chain joins TRBV7-8 and TRBJ2-1; 10 nucleotides agree with TRBD2. The sequencing input was naive CD4+ T cells from blood. The receptor comes from a woman between 18 and 29 years old in good health. The CDR3 bases are TGTGCCAGCACCCTCCTTCTGGGACTAGCGTACAATGAGCAGTTCTTC. Translation: CASTLLLGLAYNEQFF.